This T cell receptor (beta chain) was found in a study of blood T cells in healthy people across ages. This clonotype was observed a few times. Between the trimmed V and J ends, which lost 0 bases and 5 bases, there was a span of 13 bases. The CDR3 is made up of 14 amino acids. Germline lookup yields CDR1 DFQATT and CDR2 SNEGSKA (reference sequence). A J-beta primer mix and a sample-barcoded 5' primer were used in a second PCR of about 7 to 12 cycles. In TCRdb, the 5' RACE reads were re-called with MiXCR into one record per CDR3 protein. Among around 800,000 distinct CDR3 sequences listed, around two thirds were seen once.

The receptor was isolated from a man aged 25-45 years in good health. Sample: blood. The chain carries TRBV20-1 and TRBJ1-2; D unresolved. CDR3 in amino acids: CSARDPTLLYGYTF. The DNA for the CDR3 is TGCAGTGCTAGAGATCCGACACTCTTATATGGCTACACCTTC.